This T cell receptor beta chain is from a study of blood T cell repertoires in COVID-19. Germline assignment: CDR1 SGHTA and CDR2 FQGNSA. V lost 2 bases to trimming and J lost 7 bases, with 12 bases between them. The CDR3 totals 15 residues. Study processing details: The assay estimated nucleated cells by amplifying reference gene primers. Using immunoSEQ multiplex PCR, the repertoire was profiled, and TCRdb retains in-frame clones only, with some absent. V and J calls and clone size follow that table, whereas D and trimming were derived from the DNA. The sample records some 96,000 clones, roughly 86% being singletons.

V is TRBV7-2 and J is TRBJ1-6, with no clear D. The specimen sequenced was peripheral blood. This TCR derives from a man in his fifties with acute or convalescent COVID-19. CDR3 sequence: CASSLMSTANSPLHF. CDR3 nucleotide sequence: TGTGCCAGCAGCTTAATGTCTACAGCAAATTCACCCCTCCACTTT.